This T cell receptor (beta chain) was profiled in a study of OX40 agonist ivuxolimab in advanced cancers. Study at large: Three patients showed partial responses: one hepatocellular carcinoma and two cutaneous melanoma cases. Study-wide points: Among the lowest levels of clonal expansion were found in partial responders at 0.1-3.0 mg/kg.

Autoimmune disease history or systemic immunosuppression was exclusionary. Of note for this clone: Its antigen is unknown.

TCRdb's copy holds only in-frame clones and misses some; the assay was immunoSEQ multiplex PCR. The top ten clones hold approximately 25% of a sample with 40,000 to 60,000 clones, over 85% of them seen once. CDR3 length: 15 residues. V was trimmed by 6 bases and J by 11 bases, leaving 26 bases between them. The germline V gene has CDR1 SGHNT and CDR2 YYREEE (reference sequence). The receptor was isolated from an adult with an advanced solid tumor such as melanoma, head and neck, liver or kidney cancer. V usage is TRBV5-4 and J usage is TRBJ1-1; D is possibly TRBD1 (6 bases). Sequenced here: CD4+ or CD8+ T cells sorted from blood, sampled in a trial of the OX40 agonist ivuxolimab. The CDR3 loop is CASTSSQGFKVRAFF. For the CDR3, the DNA is TGTGCCAGCACCTCATCGCAGGGGTTTAAGGTTAGGGCTTTCTTT.